This entry lists 21 T cell receptor beta chains sequenced from one sample in a study of T cells after yellow fever vaccination. Each CDR3 protein gets one entry after TCRdb re-called the 5' RACE reads with MiXCR. The sample holds 300,000 to 350,000 distinct CDR3 sequences, under 5% seen once. Sequenced material: PBMCs, taken 5 days after the yellow fever booster vaccination. The receptors were gathered from a man aged 18 to 29 who received the YFV17D yellow fever vaccine.

This clonotype was seen a handful of times. The rearrangement links TRBV5-1 to TRBJ2-2; tentatively, D is TRBD1 (6 bases). V lost 4 bases to trimming and J lost 6 bases, with 16 bases between them. Per the germline V gene, CDR1 is SGHRS and CDR2 is YFSETQ. This CDR3 is built from 15 residues. The CDR3 here is CASSPRAGEAGELFF. CDR3 nucleotides: TGCGCCAGCAGCCCCCGGGCAGGGGAAGCCGGGGAGCTGTTTTTT.

This clonotype came up many times. V is TRBV6-2 or TRBV6-3 and J is TRBJ1-1; D remains unclear. The germline V and J ends were trimmed by 6 bases and 3 bases, with 14 bases remaining between them. The CDR3 has 14 residues. The V gene's germline CDR1 is MNHEY and CDR2 SVGEGT. CDR3 coding DNA: TGTGCCAGCAGGACCGTGGAGGGTGACACTGAAGCTTTCTTT. Its protein is CASRTVEGDTEAFF.

There are a few counts of this clonotype. V is TRBV5-1 and J is TRBJ2-5, with a possible D match to TRBD1 (6 bases). CDR1 is SGHRS, CDR2 YFSETQ, per germline. The CDR3 is 17 residues long. The V gene lost 0 bases and the J gene lost 1 base, with 16 bases spanning the gap. The CDR3 spells CASSLETGIPAQETQYF. The DNA for the CDR3 is TGCGCCAGCAGCTTGGAAACAGGGATACCGGCCCAAGAGACCCAGTACTTC.

A few counts support this clonotype. The chain joins TRBV10-3 to TRBJ2-3; the D gene is possibly TRBD1 (5 bases). From germline, CDR1 is ENHRY and CDR2 SYGVKD. The CDR3 contains 13 residues. With 0 bases removed from V and 9 bases from J, the gap between germline ends came to 10 bases. CDR3 residues: CAISESGAPTQYF. The CDR3 DNA is TGTGCCATCAGTGAGTCTGGGGCCCCCACGCAGTATTTT.

There are many counts of this clonotype. The genes are TRBV6-6 and TRBJ2-5; perhaps D is TRBD1 or TRBD2 (5 bases each). V was clipped by 2 bases and J by 4 bases, with 14 bases between them. This CDR3 is built from 15 residues. CDR1 and CDR2 (germline): MNHNY, SVGAGI (reference sequence). CDR3 protein: CASSYMGERRETQYF. The DNA for the CDR3 is TGTGCCAGCAGTTACATGGGGGAAAGAAGAGAGACCCAGTACTTC.

This clonotype has only a few counts. V usage is TRBV7-3 and J usage is TRBJ2-6; 9 bases line up with TRBD1. V lost 4 bases to trimming and J lost 4 bases; unmatched junction nucleotides: 5. The CDR3 length is 16 residues. Germline-derived CDR1 and CDR2 are SGHTA and FQGTGA. The CDR3 nucleotides read TGTGCCAGCAGCTACGGGGACAGGGCCGGGGCCAACGTCCTGACTTTC. It translates to CASSYGDRAGANVLTF.

The chain uses TRBV7-9 and TRBJ2-7; D might be TRBD2 (6 bases). Trimming stripped 5 bases from V and 4 bases from J, with 18 bases between. CDR1 SEHNR and CDR2 FQNEAQ come from the germline V gene (reference sequence). CDR3 length equals 15 residues. CDR3 amino acids: CASSGDGAGRYEQYV. The CDR3 nucleotides read TGTGCCAGCAGCGGGGACGGGGCAGGGAGGTACGAGCAGTACGTC.

This clonotype was picked up a small number of times. The CDR3 is CASSQGPVTAYEQYF. The CDR3 coding sequence is TGCGCCAGCAGCCAAGGCCCCGTGACAGCCTACGAGCAGTACTTC. V usage is TRBV4-1 and J usage is TRBJ2-7, with a possible D match to TRBD1 (5 bases). CDR1 is MGHRA and CDR2 is YSYEKL in the germline V gene. V gave up 1 base and J gave up 2 bases, with 12 bases separating them. The CDR3 is 15 residues long.

There are a few counts of this clonotype. The chain joins TRBV7-2 to TRBJ2-7; 9 bases are a match to TRBD1. This CDR3 has 14 residues. V lost 5 bases, J lost 5 bases, and 7 bases stayed unmatched. The V gene's germline CDR1 is SGHTA and CDR2 FQGNSA. In nucleotides, the CDR3 is TGTGCCAGCAGCCATAAACAGGGGGCTGACGAGCAGTACTTC. This gives the protein CASSHKQGADEQYF.

In nucleotides, the CDR3 is TGTGCCAGCAGTGAGACTGCGGCCAATGAGCAGTTCTTC. Translated: CASSETAANEQFF. The rearrangement joins TRBV2 to TRBJ2-1; no clear D gene. The CDR3 length is 13 residues. Trimming removed 3 bases from V and 6 bases from J, with 9 bases in between. Germline CDR1 SNHLY, CDR2 FYNNEI.

V gene TRBV7-3 combines with J gene TRBJ2-6; 7 nucleotides line up with TRBD1. This CDR3 spans 17 amino acids. The V and J ends lost 4 bases and 0 bases, in that order; junction bases with no gene match: 6. Germline values: CDR1 SGHTA, CDR2 FQGTGA. The CDR3 DNA reads TGTGCCAGCAGCTGGACAGGCCCCTTCTCTGGGGCCAACGTCCTGACTTTC. It specifies CASSWTGPFSGANVLTF.

J is TRBJ2-7 and V is TRBV5-5; TRBD1 matches at 7 bases. CDR1 SGHKS and CDR2 YYEKEE come from the germline V gene (reference sequence). The J segment lost 4 bases and the V segment lost 4 bases, leaving 8 bases of the junction unmatched. The CDR3 totals 14 residues. The CDR3 protein is CASSPPGQSYEQYV. CDR3 bases: TGTGCCAGCAGCCCGCCGGGACAGAGTTACGAGCAGTACGTC.

This clonotype turned up a few times. V gene TRBV5-1 combines with J gene TRBJ2-7; possible D gene TRBD1, 5 bases. This CDR3 comprises 16 residues. Trimming took off 4 bases at V and 6 bases at J, with 23 bases between the two ends. The germline gives CDR1 SGHRS, CDR2 YFSETQ. The CDR3 DNA reads TGCGCCAGCAGCATCCAACCTCCGGACACGGACGCCGAGCAGTACTTC. Encoded protein: CASSIQPPDTDAEQYF.

This clonotype was seen many times. The chain is built from TRBV14 and TRBJ2-7; a weak D match, TRBD1 (6 bases). The V end lost 2 bases, the J end lost 4 bases, and 18 bases lay between the germline ends. Germline V CDR1 and CDR2: SGHDN, FVKESK. CDR3 length: 16 residues. The CDR3 reads CASSQISNRDTYEQYF. CDR3 bases: TGTGCCAGCAGCCAAATTTCCAACCGGGACACTTACGAGCAGTACTTC.

This clonotype has ten or more counts. The rearrangement links TRBV6-2 or TRBV6-3 to TRBJ2-7; D might be TRBD2 (6 bases). The CDR3 runs to 14 residues. Germline assignment: CDR1 MNHEY and CDR2 SVGEGT. V was pared by 4 bases and J by 0 bases, with 10 bases between. The CDR3 bases are TGTGCCAGCAGTTGGGACTCACTCTCCTACGAGCAGTACTTC. This translates into CASSWDSLSYEQYF.

The V gene is TRBV3-1, the J gene TRBJ2-2; D gene ambiguous. Germline CDR1 reads LGHDT; CDR2 reads YNNKEL (reference sequence). The V and J ends lost 2 bases and 7 bases respectively, with 8 bases between them. The CDR3 runs 13 residues. CDR3 coding DNA: TGTGCCAGCAGCCAAAAACCGCTCGGGGAGCTGTTTTTT. Translating gives CASSQKPLGELFF.

The chain employs TRBV28 and TRBJ1-3; D may be TRBD1 (6 bases). Trimming took off 5 bases at V and 0 bases at J, with 17 bases between the two ends. The CDR3 is made up of 17 amino acids. CDR1 is MDHEN and CDR2 is SYDVKM in the germline V gene. This CDR3 is CASSPPGQRVSGNTIYF. CDR3 in DNA: TGTGCCAGCAGTCCCCCCGGACAGAGAGTCTCTGGAAACACCATATATTTT.

This clonotype turned up a few times. This chain connects TRBV12-3 or TRBV12-4 to TRBJ2-3; D is ambiguous. The V end was cut by 7 bases, the J end by 2 bases, with 4 bases between. The CDR3 consists of 11 residues. The CDR3, as DNA: TGTGCCAGCACCATCACAGATACGCAGTATTTT. Translation: CASTITDTQYF.

Only a few counts were recorded for this clonotype. The chain links TRBV24-1 to TRBJ2-3; 8 bases match TRBD2. Losses at the gene ends were 5 bases for V and 5 bases for J; bases not matched to a gene: 8. Germline CDR1 is KGHDR and CDR2 is SFDVKD. The CDR3 covers 15 residues. The CDR3 DNA follows: TGTGCCACCAGTGCGGGGGGGCCTCCCGGAGATACGCAGTATTTT. It codes for CATSAGGPPGDTQYF.

The chain joins TRBV29-1 to TRBJ1-3, with a tentative D call TRBD1 (6 bases). Germline CDR1 is SQVTM and CDR2 is ANQGSEA. The CDR3 runs 13 residues. V dropped 5 bases and J dropped 0 bases, with 8 bases sitting between them. The CDR3 loop is CSVKGGSGNTIYF. DNA for the CDR3: TGCAGCGTTAAGGGGGGCTCTGGAAACACCATATATTTT.

There are many counts of this clonotype. The chain recombines TRBV5-6 with TRBJ2-7; D is perhaps TRBD1 or TRBD2 (5 bases each). Deletions cut 2 bases from V and 5 bases from J, with 17 bases between. The CDR3 spans 15 residues. Germline lookup yields CDR1 SGHDT and CDR2 YYEEEE. Here the CDR3 reads CASSFGLQGADEQYF. DNA of the CDR3: TGTGCCAGCAGCTTCGGACTTCAGGGAGCGGACGAGCAGTACTTC.